A selection of T cell receptor beta chains follows, all from one sample in a study of Ad26.COV2.S vaccination and SARS-CoV-2 variants. The assay was immunoSEQ multiplex PCR, and TCRdb's table has in-frame clones only and misses some. The data contain tens of thousands of clones, approximately 81% of them singletons. The input for sequencing was peripheral blood, taken after recovery from COVID-19. The receptors were sampled from a human donor who had recovered from COVID-19. Both conserved end residues are part of each CDR3. The D gene is left open where the match is weak. Only some rows state a clone size, as once, few, many or a class for expanded clones.

>TRBV27|-|TRBJ2-5|-
CASSLLGRPSPQYF
TGTGCCAGCAGTTTACTGGGCAGACCCTCGCCCCAGTACTTC
>TRBV5-5|TRBD1|TRBJ1-2|-
CASSSPGQGNGYTF
TGTGCCAGCAGCTCTCCGGGACAGGGTAATGGCTACACCTTC
>TRBV19|-|TRBJ1-5|once
CASSMSANQPQHF
TGTGCCAGTAGTATGTCCGCCAATCAGCCCCAGCATTTT
>TRBV12-3/TRBV12-4|-|TRBJ2-2|-
CASSLIKNGELFF
TGTGCCAGCAGTTTAATCAAAAACGGGGAGCTGTTTTTT
>TRBV12-3/TRBV12-4|-|TRBJ2-7|-
CASSLRVTEQYF
TGTGCCAGCAGTCTGAGGGTAACCGAGCAGTACTTC
>TRBV10-2|-|TRBJ2-7|-
CASSELGVYEQYF
TGCGCCAGCAGTGAGTTGGGGGTCTACGAGCAGTACTTC
>TRBV6-4|-|TRBJ2-3|-
CASSASATDTQYF
TGTGCCAGCAGTGCCTCCGCGACAGATACGCAGTATTTT
>TRBV7-9|TRBD1|TRBJ2-7|-
CASSPWTGGSEQYF
TGTGCCAGCAGCCCCTGGACAGGGGGCTCCGAGCAGTACTTC
>TRBV5-5|-|TRBJ2-3|-
CASSRRTGASTDTQYF
TGTGCCAGCAGCCGCCGTACAGGCGCTAGCACAGATACGCAGTATTTT
>TRBV4-3|TRBD1|TRBJ2-3|-
CASSQWGQGADTQYF
TGCGCCAGCAGCCAGTGGGGACAGGGGGCAGATACGCAGTATTTT
>TRBV3-1/TRBV3-2|-|TRBJ2-7|few
CASSQVQDYEQYF
TGTGCCAGCAGCCAAGTGCAGGACTACGAGCAGTACTTC
>TRBV12-3/TRBV12-4|-|TRBJ2-7|-
CASTTEGLGEQYF
TGTGCCAGCACCACGGAGGGGCTGGGCGAGCAGTACTTC
>TRBV7-9|-|TRBJ2-1|-
CASSPINNEQFF
TGTGCCAGCAGCCCTATCAACAATGAGCAGTTCTTC
>TRBV9|-|TRBJ2-5|-
CASNPLGMWETQYF
TGTGCCAGCAACCCACTGGGGATGTGGGAGACCCAGTACTTC
>TRBV7-8|TRBD2|TRBJ2-1|few
CASSPPRRLAATYNEQFF
TGTGCCAGCAGCCCCCCCCGCCGGCTAGCGGCGACCTACAATGAGCAGTTCTTC
>TRBV7-3|-|TRBJ1-1|few
CASSLLVNTEAFF
TGTGCCAGCAGCTTACTAGTGAACACTGAAGCTTTCTTT
>TRBV18|TRBD1|TRBJ2-7|-
CASSPDRIGYEQYF
TGTGCCAGCTCCCCGGACAGGATTGGGTACGAGCAGTACTTC
>TRBV19|-|TRBJ2-1|-
CASSMTDYNEQFF
TGTGCCAGTAGTATGACGGATTACAATGAGCAGTTCTTC
>TRBV28|-|TRBJ2-7|-
CASSPPGRHEQYF
TGTGCCAGCAGTCCGCCGGGGAGGCACGAGCAGTACTTC
>TRBV9|-|TRBJ2-7|-
CASSVGSLGATEQYF
TGTGCCAGCAGCGTAGGATCCCTGGGAGCGACCGAGCAGTACTTC
>TRBV11-3|-|TRBJ2-5|-
CASSLGRRRVQETQYF
TGTGCCAGCAGCCTGGGACGAAGGAGAGTTCAAGAGACCCAGTACTTC
>TRBV11-2|TRBD2|TRBJ2-3|-
CASSLDRGGDTDTQYF
TGTGCCAGCAGCTTAGATCGGGGAGGGGACACAGATACGCAGTATTTT
>TRBV7-9|-|TRBJ1-3|-
CASSPGAGNTIYF
TGTGCCAGCAGCCCAGGGGCTGGAAACACCATATATTTT
>TRBV19|TRBD2|TRBJ2-4|few
CASRAGAGNIQYF
TGTGCCAGTAGGGCGGGAGCGGGAAACATTCAGTACTTC
>TRBV5-4|-|TRBJ2-6|-
CASSLDSSGANVLTF
TGTGCCAGCAGCCTCGACTCCTCTGGGGCCAACGTCCTGACTTTC
>TRBV6-2/TRBV6-3|TRBD2|TRBJ2-5|-
CASSGNSGVGETQYF
TGTGCCAGCAGTGGAAATAGCGGGGTTGGAGAGACCCAGTACTTC
>TRBV7-3|TRBD2|TRBJ2-1|once
CASSPGLAGPSNEQFF
TGTGCCAGCAGCCCGGGACTAGCGGGACCGTCGAATGAGCAGTTCTTC
>TRBV9|TRBD1|TRBJ2-2|-
CASSKRQGARNTGELFF
TGTGCCAGCAGCAAGAGACAGGGAGCCCGGAACACCGGGGAGCTGTTTTTT
>TRBV13|-|TRBJ2-2|-
CASSLEVAVGTPNTGELFF
TGTGCCAGCAGCTTAGAGGTTGCGGTAGGGACGCCTAACACCGGGGAGCTGTTTTTT
>TRBV9|-|TRBJ2-7|-
CASSPSLSTGRSYEQYF
TGTGCCAGCAGCCCTAGCCTTAGCACGGGTCGATCCTACGAGCAGTACTTC
>TRBV14|TRBD1|TRBJ1-1|-
CASSQDHGQGIWSTEAFF
TGTGCCAGCAGCCAAGATCACGGACAGGGTATATGGAGCACTGAAGCTTTCTTT
>TRBV28|-|TRBJ1-1|-
CASSLYSYTEAFF
TGTGCCAGCAGTTTATACAGCTACACTGAAGCTTTCTTT
>TRBV15|TRBD1|TRBJ2-2|-
CATSRRTGGTGELFF
TGTGCCACCAGTAGACGGACAGGGGGCACCGGGGAGCTGTTTTTT
>TRBV28|-|TRBJ1-6|few
CASTENAYNSPLHF
TGTGCCAGCACCGAGAACGCGTATAATTCACCCCTCCACTTT
>TRBV5-4|TRBD1|TRBJ1-6|few
CASRAKTGVGSPLHF
TGTGCCAGCAGGGCGAAAACAGGGGTAGGTTCACCCCTCCACTTT
>TRBV12-5|-|TRBJ2-5|-
CASSSGPVRTQYF
TGTGCTAGCTCCTCGGGACCGGTTCGGACCCAGTACTTC
>TRBV7-9|TRBD2|TRBJ2-1|-
CASSPSGRYEQFF
TGTGCCAGCAGCCCTAGCGGGAGATATGAGCAGTTCTTC
>TRBV10-3|-|TRBJ1-4|-
CAISESEEKLFF
TGTGCCATCAGTGAGTCCGAGGAGAAACTGTTTTTT
>TRBV28|-|TRBJ2-5|-
CASSLGLVSSVTQYF
TGTGCCAGCAGTTTAGGGCTAGTCAGTTCGGTGACCCAGTACTTC
>TRBV18|-|TRBJ1-1|-
CASSPGYSGSGAFF
TGTGCCAGCTCACCAGGTTATTCGGGTTCTGGAGCTTTCTTT